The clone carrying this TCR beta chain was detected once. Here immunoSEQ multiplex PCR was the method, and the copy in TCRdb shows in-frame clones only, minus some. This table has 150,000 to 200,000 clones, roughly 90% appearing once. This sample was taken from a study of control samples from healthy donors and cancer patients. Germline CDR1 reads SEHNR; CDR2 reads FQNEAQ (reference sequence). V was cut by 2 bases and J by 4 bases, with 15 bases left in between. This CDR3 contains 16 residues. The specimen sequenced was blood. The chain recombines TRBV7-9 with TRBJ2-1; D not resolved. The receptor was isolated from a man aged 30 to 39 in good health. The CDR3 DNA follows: TGTGCCAGCAGCTTAACCGACTCGACGATTTACAATGAGCAGTTCTTC. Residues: CASSLTDSTIYNEQFF.